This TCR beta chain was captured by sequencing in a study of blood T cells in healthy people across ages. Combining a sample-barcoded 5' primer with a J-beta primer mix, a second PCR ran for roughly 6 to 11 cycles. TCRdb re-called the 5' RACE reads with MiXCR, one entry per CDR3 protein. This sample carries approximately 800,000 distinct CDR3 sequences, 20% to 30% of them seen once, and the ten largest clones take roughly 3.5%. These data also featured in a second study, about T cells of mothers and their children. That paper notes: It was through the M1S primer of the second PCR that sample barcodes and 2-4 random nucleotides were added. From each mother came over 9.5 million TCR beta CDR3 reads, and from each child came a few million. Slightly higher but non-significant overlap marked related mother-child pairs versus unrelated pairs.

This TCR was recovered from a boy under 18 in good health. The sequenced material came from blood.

CDR3 sequence: CAISVETDTQYF. In DNA, the CDR3 is TGTGCCATCAGTGTAGAGACAGATACGCAGTATTTT. The rearrangement uses TRBV10-3 and TRBJ2-3; the D is unclear. Germline V gene lookup returns CDR1 ENHRY and CDR2 SYGVKD. Deletions cut 4 bases from V and 3 bases from J, with 5 bases between. The length of the CDR3 is 12 residues.